This section outlines one T cell receptor (beta chain) sequence together with its context. Its antigen is still unknown. The CDR3 contains 17 residues. Germline values: CDR1 MNHNS, CDR2 SASEGT. V shed 7 bases and J shed 10 bases, with 26 bases lying between them. Sequenced by immunoSEQ multiplex PCR; TCRdb stores in-frame clones only, minus some. The table records roughly 100,000 clones, less than 95% of them present only once. This record belongs to a study of T cell responses to AZD1222 COVID-19 vaccine. Study-level findings and limits: A mostly white British donor set with more females was recruited, and clonal diversity was possibly underestimated.

This clonotype originated in an adult in good health. Sequenced here: peripheral blood, sampled on day 0 of AZD1222 vaccination. The chain employs TRBV6-1 and TRBJ1-6; possible D gene TRBD1, 5 bases. In DNA, the CDR3 is TGTGCCAGCATTGAGACAGACCCTTCGATAGGGGAATCACCCCTCCACTTT. Translating it yields CASIETDPSIGESPLHF.